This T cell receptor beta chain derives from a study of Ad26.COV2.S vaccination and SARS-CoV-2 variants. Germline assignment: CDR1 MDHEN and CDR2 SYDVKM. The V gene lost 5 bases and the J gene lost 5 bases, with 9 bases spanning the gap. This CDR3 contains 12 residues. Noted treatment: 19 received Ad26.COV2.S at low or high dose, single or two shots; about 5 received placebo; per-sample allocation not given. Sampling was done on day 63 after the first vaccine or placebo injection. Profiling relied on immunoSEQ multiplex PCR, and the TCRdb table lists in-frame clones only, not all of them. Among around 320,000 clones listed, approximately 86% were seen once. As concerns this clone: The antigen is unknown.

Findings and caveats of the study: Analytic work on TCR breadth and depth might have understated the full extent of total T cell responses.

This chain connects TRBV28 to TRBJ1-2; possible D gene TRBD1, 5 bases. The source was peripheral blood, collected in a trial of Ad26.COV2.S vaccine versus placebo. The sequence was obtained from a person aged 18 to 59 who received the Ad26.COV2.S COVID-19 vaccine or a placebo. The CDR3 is CASSLTVYGYTF. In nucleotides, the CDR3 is TGTGCCAGCAGTCTGACAGTATATGGCTACACCTTC.